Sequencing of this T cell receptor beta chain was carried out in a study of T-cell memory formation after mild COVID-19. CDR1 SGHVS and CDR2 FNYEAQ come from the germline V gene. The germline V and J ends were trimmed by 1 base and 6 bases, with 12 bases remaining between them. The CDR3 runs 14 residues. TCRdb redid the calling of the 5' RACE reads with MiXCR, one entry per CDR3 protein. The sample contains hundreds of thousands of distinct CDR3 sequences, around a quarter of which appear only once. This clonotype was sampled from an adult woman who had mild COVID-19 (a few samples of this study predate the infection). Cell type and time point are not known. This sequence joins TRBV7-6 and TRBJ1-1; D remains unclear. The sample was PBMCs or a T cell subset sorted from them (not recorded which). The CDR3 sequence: CASSLEGSPSEAFF. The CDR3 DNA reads TGTGCCAGCAGCTTAGAGGGCAGTCCTTCTGAAGCTTTCTTT.